The clone carrying this TCR beta chain has only a few counts. Its antigen remains unknown. This entry belongs to a study of T-cell memory formation after mild COVID-19. Broader study findings: Several responding clones turned up in pre-infection memory, indicating that cross-reactive memory may have taken part. Day 15 to 85 contractors were CD4/CD8 balanced; later expanders leaned CD4+.

Trimming cost V 4 bases and J 4 bases; bases outside gene matches: 3. The CDR3 spans 13 residues. Each CDR3 protein gets one entry after TCRdb re-called the 5' RACE reads with MiXCR. The sample includes roughly 250,000 distinct CDR3 sequences, 15% to 20% of them seen just once. The rearrangement uses TRBV12-3 or TRBV12-4 and TRBJ1-2; 7 bases align to TRBD1. Sequencing was performed on PBMCs or a T cell subset sorted from them (not recorded which). This clonotype originated in a man aged 18 to 29 who had mild COVID-19 (a few samples of this study predate the infection). Cell type and time point are not known. CDR3 nucleotides: TGTGCCAGCAGTTACACAGGGGCCTATGGCTACACCTTC. As protein: CASSYTGAYGYTF.